Below, 15 T cell receptor beta chains from the same sample are listed, as sequenced in a study of CD8 T cells in ankylosing spondylitis (dated 2017 in TCRdb). The library was generated by 5' RACE. Sequencing took place on an Illumina HiSeq 2500. TCRdb reworked the public reads: Q25 trimming with fastp, MiXCR clone assembly, productive beta chains retained. Each entry merges the rows of one CDR3 protein and shows their most common DNA and genes. This sample holds under 300,000 distinct CDR3 sequences; 7.5% to 9% were observed only once. In total, the top ten clones hold under 7.5% of the sample. The sequencing sample was made of blood, either unsorted or a sorted T cell fraction (not recorded which). Receptors were obtained from a male donor with ankylosing spondylitis or in good health (not recorded which).

Ten or more counts support this clonotype. The J gene is TRBJ2-5, the V gene TRBV29-1, with D uncertain. The germline gives CDR1 SQVTM, CDR2 ANQGSEA. The CDR3 consists of 9 residues. Between the trimmed V and J ends, which lost 1 base and 9 bases, there was a span of 3 bases. In nucleotides, the CDR3 is TGCAGCGTTGAAGGGGCCCAGTACTTC. Translation: CSVEGAQYF.

This clonotype was seen ten or more times. This CDR3 reads CASSQDVMGPSPLHF. As DNA, the CDR3 is TGCGCCAGCAGCCAAGACGTGATGGGCCCCTCACCCCTCCACTTT. The gene calls are TRBV4-3 and TRBJ1-6; D not certain. The CDR3 totals 15 residues. V was pared by 0 bases and J by 10 bases, with 13 bases between. Germline V gives CDR1 LGHNA, CDR2 YSLEER.

The gene calls are TRBV21-1 and TRBJ1-6. TRBV21-1 is reported as a pseudogene. The CDR3 length is 13 residues. In nucleotides, the CDR3 is TGTGCCAGCAGCCGGGCCGATGATTCACCCCTCCACTTT. Encoded protein: CASSRADDSPLHF.

This clonotype was detected many times. J is TRBJ1-5 and V is TRBV10-3, with 8 bases that match TRBD1. The CDR3 is 17 residues long. Germline-derived CDR1 and CDR2 are ENHRY and SYGVKD. The V segment lost 2 bases and the J segment 1 base; nucleotides outside the gene matches: 7. For the CDR3, the DNA is TGTGCCATCAGTGAGCCAACACAGGGGGTCAGCAATCAGCCCCAGCATTTT. It specifies CAISEPTQGVSNQPQHF.

In this sample, this clonotype turned up many times. The chain carries TRBV12-3 or TRBV12-4 and TRBJ1-2; D might be TRBD1 (6 bases). There are 14 residues in the CDR3. Trimming removed 2 bases from V and 8 bases from J, with 15 bases in between. CDR3 sequence (DNA): TGTGCCAGCAGTTTACCCCCGTCGGGGGCCGGCTACACCTTC. It translates to CASSLPPSGAGYTF.

This clonotype came up a few times. The V gene is TRBV30, the J gene TRBJ2-7; 10 bases are a match to TRBD2. The CDR3 has 14 residues. The V and J ends lost 2 bases and 8 bases, in that order; junction bases with no gene match: 9. Germline V gene lookup returns CDR1 GTSNPN and CDR2 SVGIG (reference sequence). CDR3 sequence: CAWSPSGGANQQYF. The CDR3 DNA reads TGTGCCTGGAGTCCCAGCGGGGGGGCGAACCAGCAGTACTTC. The whole variable domain, filled in from reference TRBV30 and TRBJ2-7, reads SQTIHQWPATLVQPVGSPLSLECTVEGTSNPNLYWYRQAAGRGLQLLFYSVGIGQISSEVPQNLSASRPQDRQFILSSKKLLLSDSGFYLCAWSPSGGANQQYFGPGTRLTVT.

This clonotype was detected many times. The V call is TRBV5-1, the J call TRBJ1-1; D unresolved. Trimming left V 4 bases short and J 0 bases short, with 13 bases between. Germline V lookup: CDR1 SGHRS, CDR2 YFSETQ. The CDR3 totals 15 residues. This CDR3 reads CASSPRVGMNTEAFF. The CDR3 nucleotides are TGCGCCAGCAGCCCCCGCGTAGGGATGAACACTGAAGCTTTCTTT.

This clonotype has ten or more counts. V usage is TRBV4-2 and J usage is TRBJ1-4; 8 bases map to TRBD1. Trimming removed 3 bases from V and 6 bases from J; junction bases left unmatched: 3. This CDR3 has 14 residues. Germline CDR1 LGHNA, CDR2 YNFKEQ. CDR3 protein: CASSQIQGDEKLFF. The CDR3 nucleotides read TGTGCCAGCAGCCAGATACAGGGGGATGAAAAACTGTTTTTT.

This clonotype occurred once. This may be a read error, as it is one base from a much larger clone. This chain uses TRBV19 with TRBJ1-1; unclear D gene. The germline V gene has CDR1 LNHDA and CDR2 SQIVND (reference sequence). This CDR3 region has 13 residues. The CDR3 coding sequence is TGTGCCAGTAGTACGTTGGCCAACACTGAAGTTTTCTTT. As protein: CASSTLANTEVFF. Combining the CDR3 with reference TRBV19 and TRBJ1-1 gives the whole variable domain DGGITQSPKYLFRKEGQNVTLSCEQNLNHDAMYWYRQDPGQGLRLIYYSQIVNDFQKGDIAEGYSVSREKKESFPLTVTSAQKNPTAFYLCASSTLANTEVFFGQGTRLTVV.

Ten or more counts support this clonotype. The J gene is TRBJ2-7, the V gene TRBV10-3; 7 bases match TRBD2. Germline V gives CDR1 ENHRY, CDR2 SYGVKD. The CDR3 sequence is 19 residues long. Losses at the gene ends were 3 bases for V and 3 bases for J; bases not matched to a gene: 20. The CDR3 DNA is TGTGCCATCAGTGACTTCGATCGGACTAGTTTTGCGCCGGTCTACGAGCAGTACTTC. This gives the protein CAISDFDRTSFAPVYEQYF.

In this sample, this clonotype turned up many times. V gene TRBV11-1 combines with J gene TRBJ2-1; D is unclear. CDR3 size: 16 residues. Trimming pared 1 base from V and 4 bases from J, leaving 14 bases between. In germline, CDR1 is SGHAT, CDR2 FQDESV (reference sequence). Written as DNA, the CDR3 is TGTGCCAGCAGCTTAGGCGGTTTATCCAGGTACAATGAGCAGTTCTTC. Residues: CASSLGGLSRYNEQFF.

The chain combines TRBV20-1 with TRBJ1-1; D is ambiguous. Germline V gene lookup returns CDR1 DFQATT and CDR2 SNEGSKA (reference sequence). The CDR3 is 13 amino acids. Trimming stripped 7 bases from V and 0 bases from J, with 12 bases between. The CDR3 here is CSVTRDMNTEAFF. The CDR3 DNA reads TGCAGTGTTACGCGCGACATGAACACTGAAGCTTTCTTT.

This clonotype appeared many times. This chain joins TRBV20-1 and TRBJ2-1; no reliable D call. Trimming took 0 bases from V and 8 from J, leaving 8 bases between them. In germline, CDR1 is DFQATT, CDR2 SNEGSKA (reference sequence). The CDR3 contains 12 residues. The CDR3 sequence is CSARERPHEQFF. The CDR3 region has the DNA TGCAGTGCTAGAGAGCGGCCCCATGAGCAGTTCTTC.

V gene TRBV7-6 combines with J gene TRBJ2-3; no firm D call. The CDR3 extends over 14 amino acids. Germline CDR1 reads SGHVS; CDR2 reads FNYEAQ. Deletions cut 5 bases from V and 3 bases from J, with 12 bases between. Here the CDR3 DNA reads TGTGCCAGCAGCCAAGATTTGCAAACAGATACGCAGTATTTT. Translating gives CASSQDLQTDTQYF.

The table lists this clonotype with many counts. V gene TRBV29-1 combines with J gene TRBJ2-5; D is undetermined. Germline V lookup: CDR1 SQVTM, CDR2 ANQGSEA. The V end was cut by 7 bases, the J end by 2 bases, with 26 bases between. The length of the CDR3 is 17 residues. CDR3 amino acids: CSALDGRASMIQETQYF. CDR3 coding DNA: TGCAGCGCGTTAGACGGCAGAGCGTCCATGATTCAAGAGACCCAGTACTTC.